One and the same sample provided the 6 T cell receptor beta chains below, sequenced in a study of T cells after yellow fever vaccination. MiXCR was run by TCRdb on the 5' RACE reads, yielding one entry per CDR3 protein. Here the sample spans about 150,000 distinct CDR3 sequences, 5% to 8% being singletons. Sequenced material: CD4+ T cells sorted from PBMCs, taken 10 days after the yellow fever booster vaccination. The receptors were sampled from a man younger than 40 who received the YFV17D yellow fever vaccine.

There are many counts of this clonotype. This chain connects TRBV7-9 to TRBJ2-1; 7 bases match TRBD2. V was pared by 2 bases and J by 6 bases, with 4 bases of the junction left unmatched. Germline CDR1 and CDR2: SEHNR and FQNEAQ (reference sequence). The CDR3 covers 14 residues. The CDR3 loop reads CASSLLAAGNEQFF. The CDR3 DNA reads as TGTGCCAGCAGCTTACTAGCGGCGGGCAATGAGCAGTTCTTC.

In this sample, this clonotype turned up many times. This chain links TRBV12-5 with TRBJ2-3; D is possibly TRBD2 (6 bases). Germline lookup yields CDR1 LGHNT and CDR2 FRNRAP. The CDR3 covers 15 residues. The V gene lost 7 bases and the J gene lost 6 bases, with 20 bases spanning the gap. Here the CDR3 DNA reads TGTGCTAGTGCCTCTAGCTCGGGAGCAACGGATACGCAGTATTTT. It yields the protein CASASSSGATDTQYF.

In its sample, this clonotype was seen many times. The chain links TRBV21-1 to TRBJ2-7. TRBV21-1 is a recognized pseudogene. The CDR3 spans 14 residues. The CDR3, as DNA: TGTGCCAGCAGCAAATTGACTCTGAACTACGAGCAGTACTTC. Residues: CASSKLTLNYEQYF.

This clonotype was seen repeatedly, ten times or more. V and J are TRBV20-1 and TRBJ2-5, with 7 bases identical to TRBD2. The CDR3 runs 14 residues. The V segment lost 0 bases and the J segment 5 bases; nucleotides outside the gene matches: 6. Germline CDR1 DFQATT, CDR2 SNEGSKA (reference sequence). The CDR3 sequence is CSARDPGGGETQYF. The CDR3 DNA follows: TGCAGTGCTAGAGATCCTGGGGGAGGGGAGACCCAGTACTTC.

This clonotype was found many times. This chain joins TRBV27 and TRBJ2-3; no clear D. The CDR3 is 12 amino acids. V was shortened by 11 bases and J by 1 base, with 10 bases between the two germline ends. The V gene's germline CDR1 is MNHEY and CDR2 SMNVEV (reference sequence). The CDR3 protein is CACSGRTDTQYF. CDR3 in DNA: TGTGCCTGTTCCGGCCGCACAGATACGCAGTATTTT.

In its sample, this clonotype was seen many times. V gene TRBV6-5 combines with J gene TRBJ2-3; D unresolved. Deletions cut 0 bases from V and 6 bases from J, with 16 bases between. Germline CDR1 and CDR2: MNHEY and SVGAGI. The CDR3 contains 16 residues. CDR3 nucleotide sequence: TGTGCCAGCAGTTACTCGGTCCCTAGTCAGGCGGATACGCAGTATTTT. This translates into CASSYSVPSQADTQYF.